Listed below are T cell receptor beta chains from one sample, sequenced in a study of early T cells in non-severe SARS-CoV-2 infection. From the 5' RACE reads, TCRdb called clonotypes with MiXCR, one entry per CDR3 protein. The repertoire holds 50,000 to 80,000 distinct CDR3 sequences, less than 5.5% seen once, with 4% to 5% in the top ten. Sample: whole blood. Receptors were obtained from an adult who was a healthcare worker with PCR-confirmed SARS-CoV-2 infection or an uninfected control (not recorded which). Each CDR3 is given with its conserved first and last residue. Fields, in order: clone size, J gene, V gene, D gene, CDR3 DNA, CDR3 protein. D genes are given only for firm matches. The listing skips clone size in some rows; elsewhere it reads once, few, many or a size class.

>few|TRBJ2-7|TRBV11-2|TRBD2
TGTGCCAGCAGCTTAGAAGCGGGGACGTGGGGCGAGCAGTACTTC
CASSLEAGTWGEQYF
>few|TRBJ2-1|TRBV20-1|NA
TGCAGTGCTGGCCCGCGGGTCCCCCATCAGTTCTTC
CSAGPRVPHQFF
>many|TRBJ2-5|TRBV10-1|NA
TGCGCCAGCGGCTCGGTGGGACTTGGAGAGACCCAGTACTTC
CASGSVGLGETQYF
>many|TRBJ1-2|TRBV29-1|TRBD1
TGCAGCGTGCAGGGGGCAGTCGAATTCTATGGCTACACCTTC
CSVQGAVEFYGYTF
>many|TRBJ1-1|TRBV5-1|NA
TGCGCCAGCAGCTTGGCCGGGGCAGCGAACATGAACACTGAAGCTTTCTTT
CASSLAGAANMNTEAFF
>many|TRBJ2-5|TRBV7-9|NA
TGTGCCAGCGCTAGGTTGAGCGCACAAGAGACCCAGTACTTC
CASARLSAQETQYF
>NA|TRBJ1-5|TRBV3-1|NA
TGTGCCAGCAGCCAAGATAGAAGGCAGCCCCAGCATTTT
CASSQDRRQPQHF
>many|TRBJ2-1|TRBV20-1|NA
TGCAGTGCTAGAGAGTATACAGCAAACAATGAGCAGTTCTTC
CSAREYTANNEQFF
>many|TRBJ1-2|TRBV19|NA
TGTGCCAGTACGATCCGGTCAGGGGATGGCTACACCTTC
CASTIRSGDGYTF
>NA|TRBJ1-6|TRBV13|NA
TGTGCCAGCAGCTCTTTACAGTCACCCCTCCACTTT
CASSSLQSPLHF
>many|TRBJ2-3|TRBV18|NA
TGTGCCAGCTCACCGATCCGTGTAGATACGCAGTATTTT
CASSPIRVDTQYF
>NA|TRBJ2-3|TRBV7-6|NA
TGTGCCAGCAGCTTGGCCCGCTTCGCGTATACGCAGTATTTT
CASSLARFAYTQYF
>many|TRBJ2-7|TRBV20-1|NA
TGCAGTGCTAGAGATTCTTGGACTCAGTACTTC
CSARDSWTQYF
>many|TRBJ2-2|TRBV7-9|NA
TGTGCCAGGGGTCCACCCACCGGGGAGCTGTTTTTT
CARGPPTGELFF
>many|TRBJ2-2|TRBV3-1|NA
TGTGCCAGCAGCCAAGATGACACCGGGGAGCTGTTTTTT
CASSQDDTGELFF
>NA|TRBJ2-5|TRBV2|NA
TGTGCCAGCAGTGTGAGGAGGCAAGAGACCCAGTACTTC
CASSVRRQETQYF
>NA|TRBJ2-2|TRBV5-1|TRBD1
TGCGCCAGCAGCTTGTCGGGACAGGCGAACACCGGGGAGCTGTTTTTT
CASSLSGQANTGELFF
>few|TRBJ1-3|TRBV6-2/TRBV6-3|NA
TGTGCCAGCTCCGACAGCTCTGAAAACACCATATATTTT
CASSDSSENTIYF
>few|TRBJ2-1|TRBV3-1|TRBD2
TGTGCCAGCAGCCAAAAAAGCGGGAGATCCTACAATGAGCAGTTCTTC
CASSQKSGRSYNEQFF
>many|TRBJ2-3|TRBV20-1|NA
TGCAGTGCTAGAGATCCAACAGATACGCAGTATTTT
CSARDPTDTQYF
>many|TRBJ1-2|TRBV14|NA
TGTGCCAGCAGCCAACTAGGGGTTAACTATGGCTACACCTTC
CASSQLGVNYGYTF
>few|TRBJ2-7|TRBV12-3/TRBV12-4|NA
TGTGCCAGCAGTTTCGACAGCTCCTACGAGCAGTACTTC
CASSFDSSYEQYF
>many|TRBJ2-7|TRBV6-2/TRBV6-3|TRBD1
TGTGCCAGCAGTGACAGGGACTACGAGCAGTACTTC
CASSDRDYEQYF
>few|TRBJ2-3|TRBV24-1|NA
TGTGCCACCAGTGATTTGCTCTATACGCAGTATTTT
CATSDLLYTQYF
>NA|TRBJ2-2|TRBV11-3|NA
TGTGCCAGCAGCCCCGGGGTCAGAACCGGGGAGCTGTTTTTT
CASSPGVRTGELFF
>many|TRBJ2-7|TRBV7-2|NA
TGTGCCAGCAGCTTAGGTGGACTGTTCGAGCAGTACTTC
CASSLGGLFEQYF
>many|TRBJ2-1|TRBV20-1|TRBD2
TGCAGTGCACCCCCGGGACTAGGGTCCTACAATGAGCAGTTCTTC
CSAPPGLGSYNEQFF
>many|TRBJ2-7|TRBV4-2|TRBD1
TGTGCCAGCAGCCAAGAGGACAGGGGTGCCTACGAGCAGTACTTC
CASSQEDRGAYEQYF
>NA|TRBJ2-3|TRBV7-2|NA
TGTGCCAGCAGCCCCCCGGGGGATACGCAGTATTTT
CASSPPGDTQYF
>many|TRBJ1-2|TRBV21-1|NA
TGTGCCAGCAGCAAAGCGGGGACAGGGTACTATGGCTACACCTTC
CASSKAGTGYYGYTF
>few|TRBJ1-3|TRBV3-1|NA
TGTGCCAGCAGCCACAGTGGAAACACCATATATTTT
CASSHSGNTIYF
>many|TRBJ2-7|TRBV6-1|TRBD2
TGTGCCAGCAGCAGCGGGAGGGCTTACTACGAGCAGTACTTC
CASSSGRAYYEQYF
>few|TRBJ2-1|TRBV2|TRBD2
TGTGCCAGCAGTGTAGCGGGAGTCCATGAGCAGTTCTTC
CASSVAGVHEQFF
>few|TRBJ2-3|TRBV11-2|NA
TGTGCCAGCAGCTCTGGATTAGTGGGAGATACGCAGTATTTT
CASSSGLVGDTQYF
>NA|TRBJ2-3|TRBV19|TRBD2
TGTGCCAGTAGTATACGGGCGGGAGCCACAGATACGCAGTATTTT
CASSIRAGATDTQYF
>many|TRBJ2-7|TRBV15|TRBD1
TGTGCCACCAGCAGAGATAAGGACAGGCTGTACTTC
CATSRDKDRLYF
>many|TRBJ1-5|TRBV12-3/TRBV12-4|NA
TGTGCCAGCAGTTTAGATGGTCAGCCCCAGCATTTT
CASSLDGQPQHF
>many|TRBJ2-1|TRBV19|NA
TGTGCCAGTAAGCGAGGCGCTGGTAGCGATGAGCAGTTCTTC
CASKRGAGSDEQFF
>NA|TRBJ1-4|TRBV4-3|NA
TGCGCCAGCAGCCAAGATAATGTGGAAGGGGAAAAACTGTTTTTT
CASSQDNVEGEKLFF
>few|TRBJ2-1|TRBV29-1|NA
TGCAGCGTTGAAGATCCGGGGTTGGCCTACAATGAGCAGTTCTTC
CSVEDPGLAYNEQFF
>many|TRBJ2-1|TRBV14|TRBD2
TGTGCCAGCAGCCAAGCGGGACTAGCGGGAGACCGTGAGCAGTTCTTC
CASSQAGLAGDREQFF
>many|TRBJ2-7|TRBV6-5|TRBD1
TGTGCCAGCAGTCGGGACACCTTCCGGGACAGGGGCCACGAGCAGTACTTC
CASSRDTFRDRGHEQYF
>many|TRBJ2-1|TRBV15|NA
TGTGCCACCAGCAGTCATGGACACAAGTACAATGAGCAGTTCTTC
CATSSHGHKYNEQFF
>NA|TRBJ2-5|TRBV12-5|TRBD1
TGTGCTAGTGGCCACTTGGACGGGACAGGCCATTGGGAGACCCAGTACTTC
CASGHLDGTGHWETQYF
>many|TRBJ2-3|TRBV7-8|NA
TGTGCCAGCAGCTTAGCGGCCGGAGATACGCAGTATTTT
CASSLAAGDTQYF
>many|TRBJ1-1|TRBV14|NA
TGTGCCAGCAGCCAAGGCCCCGGGCCCGTGAGTGCTGAAGCTTTCTTT
CASSQGPGPVSAEAFF
>many|TRBJ2-3|TRBV7-3|NA
TGTGCCAGCAGCTTTGGACTTGCCGGGAATACGCAGTATTTT
CASSFGLAGNTQYF
>few|TRBJ2-7|TRBV7-9|TRBD1
TGTGCCAGCAGCAACCGGGACAGGGACTACGAGCAGTACTTC
CASSNRDRDYEQYF
>few|TRBJ1-2|TRBV10-3|NA
TGTGCCATCAGTGGCGGAGGGGCGGAGAACTATGGCTACACCTTC
CAISGGGAENYGYTF